Listed below are T cell receptor beta chains from one sample, sequenced in a study of cytomegalovirus exposure and HLA in healthy donors. The assay was immunoSEQ multiplex PCR, and TCRdb's table has in-frame clones only and misses some. The table has around 240,000 clones, around 91% seen once. The sample consisted of PBMCs. These TCRs come from a woman between 18 and 29 years old in good health and CMV-seronegative. CDR3s include the opening cysteine and the closing phenylalanine or tryptophan. A D gene is named only where the DNA matches it firmly. Clone size appears in some rows only: once, few, many, or a class for an expanded clone.

v_call	j_call	clone_size	d_call	cdr3_aa	cdr3_nt
TRBV9	TRBJ2-5	-	TRBD2	CASSARGGQETQYF	TGTGCCAGCAGCGCCCGGGGGGGCCAAGAGACCCAGTACTTC
TRBV4-1	TRBJ1-2	-	TRBD1	CASSQVQGQGDGYTF	TGCGCCAGCAGCCAAGTCCAAGGACAGGGGGACGGCTACACCTTC
TRBV19	TRBJ1-4	once	TRBD1	CASRIRGQTNEKLFF	TGTGCCAGTAGGATCAGGGGGCAAACTAATGAAAAACTGTTTTTT
TRBV5-4	TRBJ1-6	-	-	CASSLPDSSYNSPLHF	TGTGCCAGCAGCTTGCCCGACAGCTCCTATAATTCACCCCTCCACTTT
TRBV5-4	TRBJ2-7	-	TRBD1	CASSDGTGLIYEQYF	TGTGCCAGCAGCGATGGGACAGGCCTCATCTACGAGCAGTACTTC
TRBV27	TRBJ1-5	-	-	CASSLSDSGQPQHF	TGTGCCAGCAGTTTGTCGGACAGCGGCCAGCCCCAGCATTTT
TRBV7-6	TRBJ2-3	-	-	CASSLRPGATGRDTQYF	TGTGCCAGCAGCTTACGTCCTGGGGCTACCGGTCGGGATACGCAGTATTTT
TRBV7-9	TRBJ2-7	-	-	CASSSQGLSYEQYF	TGTGCCAGCAGCTCCCAGGGGCTATCCTACGAGCAGTACTTC
TRBV7-8	TRBJ2-5	-	TRBD2	CASSLGASGGYQETQYF	TGTGCCAGCAGCTTAGGAGCCAGCGGGGGGTACCAAGAGACCCAGTACTTC
TRBV9	TRBJ2-1	-	-	CASSGDPGEVRYEQFF	TGTGCCAGCAGCGGGGATCCGGGGGAGGTTCGCTATGAGCAGTTCTTC
TRBV30	TRBJ1-2	once	-	CAWKGNVIDGYTF	TGTGCCTGGAAGGGGAATGTAATAGATGGCTACACCTTC
TRBV7-2	TRBJ1-4	-	-	CASSPQTVEELFF	TGTGCCAGCAGCCCTCAAACTGTAGAGGAACTGTTTTTT
TRBV5-6	TRBJ2-5	-	TRBD1	CASSSYRGEQETQYF	TGTGCCAGCAGTTCTTACAGGGGCGAACAAGAGACCCAGTACTTC
TRBV6-5	TRBJ2-6	-	-	CASSGLTGANVLTF	TGTGCCAGCAGTGGGCTGACTGGGGCCAACGTCCTGACTTTC
TRBV6-6	TRBJ2-1	-	-	CASSLDLYNEQFF	TGTGCCAGCAGTCTAGATCTCTACAATGAGCAGTTCTTC
TRBV18	TRBJ1-3	-	TRBD1	CASWTGGHFSGNTIYF	TGTGCCAGCTGGACAGGGGGCCACTTTTCTGGAAACACCATATATTTT
TRBV28	TRBJ2-3	-	TRBD2	CASSAGVTTDTQYF	TGTGCCAGCAGTGCGGGAGTAACCACAGATACGCAGTATTTT
TRBV6-4	TRBJ2-3	-	TRBD1	CASSGTGGGDTQYF	TGTGCCAGCAGCGGGACAGGGGGAGGAGATACGCAGTATTTT
TRBV7-6	TRBJ2-1	-	TRBD2	CASSGGGPSEQFF	TGTGCCAGCAGCGGCGGGGGGCCTAGTGAGCAGTTCTTC
TRBV11-2	TRBJ1-6	-	TRBD1	CASSLAGQTGGIQVHF	TGTGCCAGCAGCTTGGCCGGACAGACAGGGGGGATCCAAGTCCACTTT
TRBV7-7	TRBJ2-3	-	TRBD2	CASSPGGPTDTQYF	TGTGCCAGCAGCCCGGGGGGGCCGACAGATACGCAGTATTTT
TRBV7-9	TRBJ2-7	-	-	CASSLADGGLREQYF	TGTGCCAGCAGCTTAGCCGACGGCGGGCTGCGCGAGCAGTACTTC
TRBV6-4	TRBJ2-1	few	TRBD2	CASSEGLDINEQFF	TGTGCCAGCAGTGAGGGACTAGATATTAATGAGCAGTTCTTC
TRBV19	TRBJ2-1	-	TRBD2	CASRRNSGGVGEQFF	TGTGCCAGTAGGAGAAATAGCGGGGGGGTTGGTGAGCAGTTCTTC
TRBV5-1	TRBJ1-2	once	TRBD1	CASSLATGMSVYGYTF	TGCGCCAGCAGCTTGGCGACAGGGATGTCTGTCTATGGCTACACCTTC
TRBV27	TRBJ1-2	-	TRBD1	CASSDRGHGYGYTF	TGTGCCAGCAGCGACAGGGGGCATGGCTATGGCTACACCTTC
TRBV28	TRBJ1-5	-	-	CASSPSTGYPSNQPQHF	TGTGCCAGCAGTCCCTCTACAGGGTACCCTAGCAATCAGCCCCAGCATTTT
TRBV7-9	TRBJ1-2	few	TRBD1	CASSIRDRGGYGYTF	TGTGCCAGCAGCATCAGGGACAGGGGAGGCTATGGCTACACCTTC
TRBV7-3	TRBJ1-3	-	-	CASSPRPPGSSGNTIYF	TGTGCCAGCAGCCCCCGCCCCCCAGGCTCCTCTGGAAACACCATATATTTT
TRBV29-1	TRBJ2-1	few	-	CSVGYNEQFF	TGCAGCGTCGGGTACAATGAGCAGTTCTTC
TRBV13	TRBJ1-5	once	-	CASSLRGGPQHF	TGTGCCAGCAGCTTGCGGGGAGGGCCCCAGCATTTT
TRBV10-3	TRBJ1-5	-	-	CAISAGGANQPQHF	TGTGCCATCAGTGCGGGGGGCGCGAATCAGCCCCAGCATTTT
TRBV28	TRBJ2-1	once	TRBD2	CASSPGTSQFF	TGTGCCAGCAGCCCTGGGACTAGTCAGTTCTTC
TRBV6-5	TRBJ2-3	-	TRBD1	CASSWSDRGMTDTQYF	TGTGCCAGCAGTTGGAGTGACAGGGGGATGACAGATACGCAGTATTTT
TRBV5-1	TRBJ2-1	-	TRBD1	CASSSRQGSSYNEQFF	TGCGCCAGCAGCTCCAGACAGGGGAGCTCCTACAATGAGCAGTTCTTC
TRBV6-1	TRBJ2-3	-	TRBD1	CASRGTGIGTDTQYF	TGTGCCAGCCGCGGGACAGGGATAGGAACAGATACGCAGTATTTT
TRBV5-1	TRBJ2-1	-	TRBD1	CASSLSRDRAGNEQFF	TGCGCCAGCAGCTTAAGCCGGGACAGGGCGGGCAATGAGCAGTTCTTC
TRBV7-3	TRBJ1-2	-	-	CASSTPQGTYGYTF	TGTGCCAGCAGCACCCCACAGGGAACCTATGGCTACACCTTC
TRBV5-5	TRBJ2-1	-	TRBD1	CASSLEGQATNEQFF	TGTGCCAGCAGCTTGGAGGGACAGGCTACGAATGAGCAGTTCTTC
TRBV7-2	TRBJ1-1	-	TRBD1	CASSLGSRQGTEAFF	TGTGCCAGCAGCTTAGGGTCGCGACAGGGCACTGAAGCTTTCTTT
TRBV29-1	TRBJ1-2	-	TRBD1	CSVDQFDRGDYGYTF	TGCAGCGTTGATCAATTTGACAGGGGTGACTATGGCTACACCTTC
TRBV7-6	TRBJ2-1	-	TRBD2	CASSGTSRHYNEQFF	TGTGCCAGCAGCGGGACTAGCCGACATTACAATGAGCAGTTCTTC
TRBV18	TRBJ1-5	few	-	CASSPNRDQPQHF	TGTGCCAGCTCACCGAACAGGGATCAGCCCCAGCATTTT
TRBV7-9	TRBJ2-7	-	TRBD1	CASSETGQASYEQYF	TGTGCCAGCAGCGAAACGGGACAGGCGTCCTACGAGCAGTACTTC
TRBV5-1	TRBJ2-3	-	-	CASSSINTQTGNLVDTQYF	TGCGCCAGCAGCTCTATAAATACCCAAACAGGGAACCTTGTAGATACGCAGTATTTT